This is a list of T cell receptor beta chains from one sample in a study of T cells in narcolepsy. Using immunoSEQ multiplex PCR, the repertoire was profiled, and TCRdb retains in-frame clones only, with some absent. The sample records tens of thousands of clones, 84% being singletons. Sequencing was carried out using CD45RA- memory CD4+ T cells from PBMCs. The receptors originated from a human donor with narcolepsy. Both conserved end residues are part of each CDR3. Some rows have no size entry. The others give once, few or many, or a class for an expanded clone.

>NA|TRBV7-2
CASSLRSQGGTEAFF
>NA|TRBV6-5
CASSYLLLGNTGELFF
>NA|TRBV11-2
CASSLGTVGTNTQYF
>NA|TRBV5-4
CASSFAGVRRETQYF
>NA|TRBV7-9
CASSEAGTGTNEQYF
>NA|TRBV13
CASSLLSSGNTIYF
>few|TRBV5-4
CASSSPAGRSYEQYF
>NA|TRBV7-9
CASSHGLAGYIGRNNEQFF
>NA|TRBV7-8
CASSLAYEKLFF
>NA|TRBV7-2
CASSQQGLNTGELFF
>NA|TRBV4-3
CASSQGRQGHYGYTF